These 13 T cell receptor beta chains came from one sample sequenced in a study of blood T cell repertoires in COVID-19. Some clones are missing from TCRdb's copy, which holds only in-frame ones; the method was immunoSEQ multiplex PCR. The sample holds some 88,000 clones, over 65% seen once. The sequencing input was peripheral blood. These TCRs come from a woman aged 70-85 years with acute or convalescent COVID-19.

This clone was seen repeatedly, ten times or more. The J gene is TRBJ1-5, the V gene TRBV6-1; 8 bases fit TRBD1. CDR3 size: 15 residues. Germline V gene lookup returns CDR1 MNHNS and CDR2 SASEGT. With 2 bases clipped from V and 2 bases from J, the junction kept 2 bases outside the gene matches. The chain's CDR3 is CASSELDRGNQPQHF. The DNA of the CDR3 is TGTGCCAGCAGTGAACTGGACAGGGGCAATCAGCCCCAGCATTTT.

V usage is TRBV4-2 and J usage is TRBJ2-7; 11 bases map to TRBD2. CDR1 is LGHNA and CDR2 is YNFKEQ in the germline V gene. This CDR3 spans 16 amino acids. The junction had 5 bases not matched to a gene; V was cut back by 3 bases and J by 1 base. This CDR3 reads CASSQKGTSGSYEQYV. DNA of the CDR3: TGTGCCAGCAGCCAGAAGGGGACTAGCGGTTCCTACGAGCAGTACGTC.

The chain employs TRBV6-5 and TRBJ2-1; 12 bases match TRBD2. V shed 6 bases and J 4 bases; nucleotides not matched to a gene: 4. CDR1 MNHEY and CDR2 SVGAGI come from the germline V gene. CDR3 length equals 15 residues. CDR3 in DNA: TGTGCCAGCAGCACCGGACTAGCGGGATACAATGAGCAGTTCTTC. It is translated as CASSTGLAGYNEQFF.

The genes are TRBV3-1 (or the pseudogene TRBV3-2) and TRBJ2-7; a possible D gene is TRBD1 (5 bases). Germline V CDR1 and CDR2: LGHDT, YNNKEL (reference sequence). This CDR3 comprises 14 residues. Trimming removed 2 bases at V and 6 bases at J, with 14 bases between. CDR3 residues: CASSQNAGFSEQYV. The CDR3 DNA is TGTGCCAGCAGCCAAAATGCAGGGTTCAGCGAGCAGTACGTC.

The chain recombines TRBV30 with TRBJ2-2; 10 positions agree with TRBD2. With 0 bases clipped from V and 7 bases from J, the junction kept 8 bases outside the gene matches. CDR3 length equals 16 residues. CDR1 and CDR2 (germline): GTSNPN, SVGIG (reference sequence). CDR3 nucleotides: TGTGCCTGGAGTGTCGCTAGCGGGAGCGTTGTCGGGGAGCTGTTTTTT. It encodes CAWSVASGSVVGELFF.

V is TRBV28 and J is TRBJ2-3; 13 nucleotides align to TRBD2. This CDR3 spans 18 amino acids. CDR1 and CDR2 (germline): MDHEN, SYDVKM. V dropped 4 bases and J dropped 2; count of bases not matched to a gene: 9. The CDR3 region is CASSSRRLAGGSTDTQYF. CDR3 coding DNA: TGTGCCAGCAGTTCCCGCCGACTAGCGGGAGGCTCCACAGATACGCAGTATTTT.

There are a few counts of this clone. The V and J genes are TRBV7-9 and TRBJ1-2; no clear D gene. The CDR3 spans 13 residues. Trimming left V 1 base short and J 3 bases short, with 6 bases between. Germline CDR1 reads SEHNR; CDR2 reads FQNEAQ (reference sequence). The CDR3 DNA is TGTGCCAGCAGCTTAGGTCAGGACTATGGCTACACCTTC. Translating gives CASSLGQDYGYTF.

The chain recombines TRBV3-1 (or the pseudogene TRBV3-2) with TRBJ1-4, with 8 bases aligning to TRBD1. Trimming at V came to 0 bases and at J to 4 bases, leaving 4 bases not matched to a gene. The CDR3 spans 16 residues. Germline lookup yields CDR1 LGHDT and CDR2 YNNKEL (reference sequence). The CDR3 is CASSQERDRYNEKLFF. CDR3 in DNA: TGTGCCAGCAGCCAAGAAAGGGACAGGTATAATGAAAAACTGTTTTTT.

The CDR3 is CASSLSPRPRIRTDTQYF. The CDR3 DNA is TGTGCCAGCAGCCTCTCTCCCCGTCCGAGGATACGCACAGATACGCAGTATTTT. The rearrangement links TRBV7-2 to TRBJ2-3; D unclear. Germline V gives CDR1 SGHTA, CDR2 FQGNSA. This CDR3 is built from 18 residues. Between the trimmed V and J ends, which lost 5 bases and 1 base, there was a span of 22 bases.

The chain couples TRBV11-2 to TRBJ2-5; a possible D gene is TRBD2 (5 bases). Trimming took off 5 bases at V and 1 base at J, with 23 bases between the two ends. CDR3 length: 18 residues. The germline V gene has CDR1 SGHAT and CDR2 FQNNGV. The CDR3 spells CASSTEGIRQTIQETQYF. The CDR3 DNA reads TGTGCCAGCAGCACAGAGGGTATACGTCAGACGATCCAAGAGACCCAGTACTTC. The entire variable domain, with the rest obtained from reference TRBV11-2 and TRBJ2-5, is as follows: EAGVAQSPRYKIIEKRQSVAFWCNPISGHATLYWYQQILGQGPKLLIQFQNNGVVDDSQLPKDRFSAERLKGVDSTLKIQPAKLEDSAVYLCASSTEGIRQTIQETQYFGPGTRLLVL.

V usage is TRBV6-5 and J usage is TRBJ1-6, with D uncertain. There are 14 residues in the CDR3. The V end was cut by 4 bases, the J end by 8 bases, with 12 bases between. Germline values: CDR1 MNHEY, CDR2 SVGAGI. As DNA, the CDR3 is TGTGCCAGCAGTTCCTTACCGGTTTATTCACCCCTCCACTTT. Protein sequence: CASSSLPVYSPLHF.

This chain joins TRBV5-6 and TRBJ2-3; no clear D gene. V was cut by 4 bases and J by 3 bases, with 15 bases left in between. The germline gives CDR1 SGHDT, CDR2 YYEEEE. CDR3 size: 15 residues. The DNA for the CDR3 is TGTGCCAGCAGCGTGTTCCCGGGTCCTACAGATACGCAGTATTTT. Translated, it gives CASSVFPGPTDTQYF.

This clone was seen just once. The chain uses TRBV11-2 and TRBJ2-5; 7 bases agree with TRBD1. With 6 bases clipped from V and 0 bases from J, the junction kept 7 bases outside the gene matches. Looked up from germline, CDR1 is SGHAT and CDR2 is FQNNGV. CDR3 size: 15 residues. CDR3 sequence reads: CASRRQGLYQETQYF. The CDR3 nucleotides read TGTGCCAGCAGAAGACAGGGTCTGTACCAAGAGACCCAGTACTTC.